This TCR beta chain was captured by sequencing in a study of regulatory T cells in long-lasting Graves disease. A word on this clonotype: What it binds is not known.

V was shortened by 9 bases and J by 5 bases, with 13 bases between the two germline ends. CDR3 length: 13 residues. CDR1 and CDR2 from the germline V gene are WNHNN and SYGVQD (reference sequence). Time point in this sample: persistent/refractory GD, antithyroid drugs over 5 years with positive TRAb. The TCR library was made from RNA that had been extracted from PBMCs in TRIzol. Patients hailed from an endocrinology department in Xi'an, China. General study points: Tissue studied was limited to peripheral blood, excluding thyroid tissue. Whereas new patients shared 970 or so public clonotypes, persistent patients shared more, at some 2,700.

Combining iRepertoire HTBI primers with Arm-PCR of CDR3 regions, the authors built TCR beta libraries. TCRdb reprocessed the multiplex PCR reads with MiXCR, giving one entry per CDR3 protein. The sample lists roughly 400,000 distinct CDR3 sequences; around 21% were seen once. The V gene is TRBV10-1, the J gene TRBJ1-4, with unresolved D. The sequence was collected from a female donor with Graves disease. The source was peripheral blood mononuclear cells (PBMCs), collected when the disease was refractory, from a patient treated with antithyroid drugs. CDR3 nucleotide sequence: TGCGCCAGGTCGGGATCTAAGAATGAAAAACTGTTTTTT. It codes for CARSGSKNEKLFF.